A selection of T cell receptor beta chains follows, all from one sample in a study of CD8 T cells in ankylosing spondylitis. TCRdb independently ran MiXCR on the 5' RACE reads; one entry per CDR3 protein. The sample consists of roughly 120,000 distinct CDR3 sequences, roughly an eighth of them appearing once. Sequenced material: blood, either unsorted or a sorted T cell fraction (not recorded which). The receptors here all came from a female donor with ankylosing spondylitis or in good health (not recorded which). CDR3s include the opening cysteine and the closing phenylalanine or tryptophan. D genes are given only for firm matches. Only part of the rows carry a size: once, few, many, or a class if the clone is expanded.

V	J	D	size	CDR3	DNA
TRBV20-1	TRBJ2-7	NA	NA	CSATKPIQGRYEQYF	TGCAGTGCTACCAAACCTATACAGGGGAGGTACGAGCAGTACTTC
TRBV5-1	TRBJ2-1	TRBD2	few	CASSPRALAASTGNEQFF	TGCGCCAGCAGCCCTCGGGCTCTAGCGGCCTCGACGGGGAATGAGCAGTTCTTC
TRBV7-9	TRBJ2-1	NA	many	CASSVLQGAEQFF	TGTGCCAGCAGCGTTCTACAGGGTGCTGAGCAGTTCTTC
TRBV6-5	TRBJ1-1	NA	NA	CASSYSFGSEAFF	TGTGCCAGCAGTTACTCCTTCGGGTCCGAAGCTTTCTTT
TRBV20-1	TRBJ2-7	TRBD1	NA	CSARKTDRDAYEQYF	TGCAGTGCTAGAAAGACGGACAGGGATGCCTACGAGCAGTACTTC
TRBV4-2	TRBJ2-7	TRBD2	few	CASSQATSGSAYEQYF	TGTGCCAGCAGCCAGGCCACTAGCGGGAGCGCGTACGAGCAGTACTTC
TRBV12-3/TRBV12-4	TRBJ1-2	NA	NA	CASSPTQRGNYGYTF	TGTGCCAGCAGTCCCACCCAACGGGGTAACTATGGCTACACCTTC
TRBV20-1	TRBJ2-7	NA	many	CSAPSRGSGPGEQYF	TGCAGTGCTCCCTCCCGGGGATCGGGGCCCGGCGAGCAGTACTTC
TRBV5-1	TRBJ1-2	TRBD1	few	CASRPDRDNYGYTF	TGCGCCAGCAGACCGGACAGGGATAACTATGGCTACACCTTC
TRBV7-2	TRBJ1-1	NA	many	CASSWLNTEAFF	TGTGCCAGCAGCTGGCTTAACACTGAAGCTTTCTTT
TRBV5-1	TRBJ1-2	NA	NA	CASSSGTDYGYTF	TGCGCCAGCAGCTCGGGGACGGACTATGGCTACACCTTC
TRBV11-2	TRBJ2-1	TRBD2	few	CASSLRSGGRNYNEQFF	TGTGCCAGCAGCTTAAGATCGGGCGGGAGAAACTACAATGAGCAGTTCTTC
TRBV20-1	TRBJ2-7	TRBD1	NA	CSASKAGTGPTYEQYF	TGCAGTGCTTCTAAAGCCGGGACAGGGCCTACCTACGAGCAGTACTTC
TRBV20-1	TRBJ2-5	TRBD1	many	CSARDYGQDSRKTQYF	TGCAGTGCTAGAGATTACGGACAGGACAGCCGGAAGACCCAGTACTTC
TRBV9	TRBJ2-2	TRBD1	NA	CASSPPDRLTGELFF	TGTGCCAGCAGCCCCCCGGACAGGCTGACCGGGGAGCTGTTTTTT
TRBV2	TRBJ1-5	NA	few	CASSEALGNNQPQHF	TGTGCCAGCAGTGAAGCGCTTGGGAACAATCAGCCCCAGCATTTT